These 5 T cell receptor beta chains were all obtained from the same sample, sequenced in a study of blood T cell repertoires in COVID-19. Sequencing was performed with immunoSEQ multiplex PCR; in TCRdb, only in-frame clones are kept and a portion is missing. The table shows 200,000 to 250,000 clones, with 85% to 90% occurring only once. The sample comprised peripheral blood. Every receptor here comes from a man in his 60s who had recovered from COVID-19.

The CDR3 protein is CASSISGVDTEAFF. In DNA form, the CDR3 reads TGTGCCAGCAGCATCTCAGGGGTAGACACTGAAGCTTTCTTT. The rearrangement uses TRBV9 and TRBJ1-1, with a weak D call TRBD1 (6 bases). The CDR3 spans 14 residues. Trimming pared 4 bases from V and 3 bases from J, leaving 13 bases between. CDR1 is SGDLS and CDR2 is YYNGEE in the germline V gene.

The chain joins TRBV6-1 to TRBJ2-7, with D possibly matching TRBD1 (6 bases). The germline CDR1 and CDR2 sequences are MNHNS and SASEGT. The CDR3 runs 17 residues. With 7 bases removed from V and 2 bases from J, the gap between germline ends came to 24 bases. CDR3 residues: CASTDLRRTGLPYEQYF. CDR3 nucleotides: TGTGCCAGCACTGACCTCCGAAGAACAGGGCTGCCCTACGAGCAGTACTTC.

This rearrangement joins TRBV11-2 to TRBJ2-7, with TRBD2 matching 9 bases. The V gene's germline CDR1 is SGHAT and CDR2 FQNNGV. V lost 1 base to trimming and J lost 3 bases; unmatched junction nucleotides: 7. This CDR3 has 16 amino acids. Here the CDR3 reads CASSLVLASGNYEQYF. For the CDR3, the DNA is TGTGCCAGCAGCTTAGTATTGGCTAGCGGGAACTACGAGCAGTACTTC.

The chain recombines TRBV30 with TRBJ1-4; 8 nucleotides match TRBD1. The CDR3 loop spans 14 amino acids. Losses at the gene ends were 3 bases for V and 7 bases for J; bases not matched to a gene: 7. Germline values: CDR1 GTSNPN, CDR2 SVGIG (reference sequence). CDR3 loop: CAWRDDRGFEKLFF. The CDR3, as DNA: TGTGCCTGGAGGGACGACAGGGGATTTGAAAAACTGTTTTTT.

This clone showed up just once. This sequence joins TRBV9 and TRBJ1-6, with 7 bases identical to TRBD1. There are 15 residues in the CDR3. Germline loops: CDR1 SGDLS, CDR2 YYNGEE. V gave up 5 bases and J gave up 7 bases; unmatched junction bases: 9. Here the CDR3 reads CASRGTEARNSPLHF. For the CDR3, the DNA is TGTGCCAGCAGGGGGACAGAAGCGAGGAATTCACCCCTCCACTTT.